Sequencing of this T cell receptor (beta chain) was carried out in a study of human T cells and chemical hapten exposure. This clonotype was seen a few times. Its antigen is not identified. General observations from the study: There was a positive correlation between PT1 expanded TCR counts and patch test score. Expanded TCRs clustered into significantly more large CDR3 similarity groups than controls, the analysis revealed.

V lost 3 bases and J 6 bases, leaving 8 bases between the germline ends. Germline CDR1 DFQATT, CDR2 SNEGSKA (reference sequence). This CDR3 is built from 11 residues. Time point given: pre-sensitization, week 0. The sample's treatment: therapeutic diphenylcyclopropenone sensitization with weekly scalp DPC. The library attached unique molecular identifiers to individual cDNA molecules. TCRdb reanalysed the RACE reads using MiXCR and keeps one entry per CDR3 protein. The data show under 300,000 distinct CDR3 sequences, with 7.5% to 9% seen just once and roughly 2.5% held by the top ten. This TCR was sampled from a woman aged 40 to 50 with alopecia areata. Some clones in this sample may be carry-over from other donors' samples. The sample was whole blood, taken in connection with sensitization to the hapten diphenylcyclopropenone (DPC). The chain combines TRBV20-1 with TRBJ1-2; D not resolved. The chain's CDR3 is CSARRVDGYTF. The CDR3 bases are TGCAGTGCTAGGAGGGTGGATGGCTACACCTTC.